This passage covers 26 T cell receptor beta chains from one sample sequenced in a study of cytomegalovirus exposure and HLA in healthy donors. Primers included in the PCR were 60 Vbeta and 13 Jbeta primers. Profiled with immunoSEQ multiplex PCR; TCRdb holds only in-frame clones, not every one. The profile covers some 87,000 clones, with over 70% appearing a single time and approximately 7% taken by the ten largest. The specimen was PBMCs. These receptors were collected from a man aged 50-60 years in good health and CMV-seropositive.

The V call is TRBV30, the J call TRBJ1-1; perhaps TRBD1 as D (5 bases). V lost 0 bases, J lost 1 base, and 6 bases lay in between. CDR1 and CDR2 from the germline V gene are GTSNPN and SVGIG (reference sequence). The CDR3 length is 13 residues. As DNA, the CDR3 is TGTGCCTGGAGTGTGGGGGGGAACACTGAAGCTTTCTTT. Protein product: CAWSVGGNTEAFF.

V gene TRBV7-6 combines with J gene TRBJ2-1; maybe TRBD2 (5 bases). The germline V gene has CDR1 SGHVS and CDR2 FNYEAQ. This CDR3 has 14 amino acids. The V end was cut by 0 bases, the J end by 6 bases, with 9 bases between. DNA of the CDR3: TGTGCCAGCAGCTTAGCGCAGGAGGTCAATGAGCAGTTCTTC. Protein: CASSLAQEVNEQFF.

The rearrangement joins TRBV6-6 to TRBJ2-1, with 8 bases identical to TRBD1. This CDR3 region has 15 residues. The germline V gene encodes CDR1 MNHNY and CDR2 SVGAGI (reference sequence). Trimming took 5 bases from V and 9 from J; bases not matched to a gene: 12. The CDR3 spells CASSTGTGTLGEQFF. The DNA of the CDR3 is TGTGCCAGCAGTACCGGGACAGGAACCTTGGGTGAGCAGTTCTTC.

About this clone itself: Relative to the germline gene, one junction end is altered; a read error may explain this. The chain uses TRBV19 and TRBJ1-5, with unresolved D. Germline V lookup: CDR1 LNHDA, CDR2 SQIVND (reference sequence). The CDR3 spans 14 residues. DNA for the CDR3: TGTGCCAGTAGTATAACGGAGGGTCCACAGCCCCAGAATTTT. Amino acids: CASSITEGPQPQNF.

V is TRBV4-3 and J is TRBJ2-7; the match to TRBD2 covers 7 bases. V lost 0 bases and J lost 0; bases outside the gene matches: 8. CDR3 size: 17 residues. Germline CDR1 reads LGHNA; CDR2 reads YSLEER. This CDR3 is CASSQDSHRTSSYEQYF. The CDR3 DNA follows: TGCGCCAGCAGCCAAGATTCACACAGGACTAGCTCCTACGAGCAGTACTTC.

This clone was observed a few times. This chain uses TRBV28 with TRBJ1-1, with a tentative D call TRBD1 (5 bases). V was trimmed by 7 bases and J by 4 bases, leaving 16 bases between them. CDR3 size: 14 residues. Germline V gene lookup returns CDR1 MDHEN and CDR2 SYDVKM. The CDR3 reads CASTLGDSGTEAFF. CDR3 DNA: TGTGCCAGCACCCTGGGGGATAGCGGCACTGAAGCTTTCTTT.

The chain recombines TRBV6-1 with TRBJ1-5, with 11 bases lining up with TRBD1. Germline V gives CDR1 MNHNS, CDR2 SASEGT. This CDR3 comprises 14 residues. J lost 6 bases, V lost 9 bases, and 7 bases had no gene match. The CDR3 DNA follows: TGTGCCAGTGTAGGGACAGGGGGGATTCAGCCCCAGCATTTT. It yields the protein CASVGTGGIQPQHF.

V is TRBV7-3 and J is TRBJ2-3, with 8 bases fitting TRBD2. The J segment lost 2 bases and the V segment lost 5 bases, leaving 9 bases of the junction unmatched. This CDR3 spans 16 amino acids. Germline CDR1 reads SGHTA; CDR2 reads FQGTGA. CDR3 in amino acids: CASSLATSGPTDTQYF. Written as DNA, the CDR3 is TGTGCCAGCAGCCTCGCTACTAGCGGACCCACAGATACGCAGTATTTT. Full variable domain (rest looked up from reference TRBV7-3 and TRBJ2-3): GAGVSQTPSNKVTEKGKYVELRCDPISGHTALYWYRQSLGQGPEFLIYFQGTGAADDSGLPNDRFFAVRPEGSVSTLKIQRTERGDSAVYLCASSLATSGPTDTQYFGPGTRLTVL.

The V call is TRBV7-2, the J call TRBJ1-4, with TRBD1 matching 11 bases. The germline gives CDR1 SGHTA, CDR2 FQGNSA. V dropped 4 bases and J dropped 7; count of bases not matched to a gene: 5. CDR3 length equals 15 residues. CDR3 sequence: CASSSWGTGGEKLFF. In DNA form, the CDR3 reads TGTGCCAGCAGCTCCTGGGGGACAGGGGGTGAAAAACTGTTTTTT.

In this sample, this clone turned up once. The rearrangement links TRBV11-3 to TRBJ2-7, with 8 bases fitting TRBD2. Looked up from germline, CDR1 is SGHNT and CDR2 is YENEEA. This CDR3 has 13 amino acids. V shed 5 bases, J shed 6 bases, and the junction held 6 bases outside the gene matches. DNA of the CDR3: TGTGCCAGCAGCCCCGGGACTAGGGGCGAGCAGTACTTC. Its protein product is CASSPGTRGEQYF. Full variable domain (outside the CDR3, taken from reference TRBV11-3 and TRBJ2-7): EAGVVQSPRYKIIEKKQPVAFWCNPISGHNTLYWYLQNLGQGPELLIRYENEEAVDDSQLPKDRFSAERLKGVDSTLKIQPAELGDSAVYLCASSPGTRGEQYFGPGTRLTVT.

The rearrangement joins TRBV5-1 to TRBJ2-7, with 7 positions matching TRBD1. The CDR3 runs 15 residues. Germline CDR1 reads SGHRS; CDR2 reads YFSETQ. Trimming at V came to 3 bases and at J to 4 bases, leaving 10 bases not matched to a gene. This CDR3 is CASSSGQGVRYEQYF. CDR3 coding DNA: TGCGCCAGCAGCTCGGGCCAGGGGGTAAGGTACGAGCAGTACTTC. The full variable domain, rest sourced from reference TRBV5-1 and TRBJ2-7, is KAGVTQTPRYLIKTRGQQVTLSCSPISGHRSVSWYQQTPGQGLQFLFEYFSETQRNKGNFPGRFSGRQFSNSRSEMNVSTLELGDSALYLCASSSGQGVRYEQYFGPGTRLTVT.

The rearrangement links TRBV28 to TRBJ2-7; a weak D match, TRBD1 (6 bases). V was shortened by 8 bases and J by 2 bases, with 13 bases between the two germline ends. Per germline, CDR1 MDHEN and CDR2 SYDVKM. The CDR3 has 13 residues. Written as DNA, the CDR3 is TGTGCCAGCGGAACAGGGCAAGCCTACGAGCAGTACTTC. It is translated as CASGTGQAYEQYF.

The rearrangement links TRBV7-2 to TRBJ2-1, with TRBD1 matching over 7 bases. This CDR3 comprises 11 residues. V was clipped by 6 bases and J by 9 bases; unmatched bases: 2. Looked up from germline, CDR1 is SGHTA and CDR2 is FQGNSA. The CDR3 here is CASRPGGEQFF. CDR3 nucleotide sequence: TGTGCCAGCAGGCCAGGGGGTGAGCAGTTCTTC.

This chain joins TRBV19 and TRBJ1-1; D is unresolved. This CDR3 spans 11 amino acids. Trimming stripped 5 bases from V and 7 bases from J, with 8 bases between. The germline V gene has CDR1 LNHDA and CDR2 SQIVND (reference sequence). The DNA for the CDR3 is TGTGCCAGTAGTGTGGGGAGTGAAGCTTTCTTT. Translated, it gives CASSVGSEAFF.

This chain links TRBV6-1 with TRBJ2-3; possibly TRBD2 for D (5 bases). The CDR3 consists of 18 residues. Germline V gives CDR1 MNHNS, CDR2 SASEGT. With 4 bases removed from V and 2 bases from J, the gap between germline ends came to 22 bases. The CDR3 sequence is CASSVWVSGAVTTDTQYF. In nucleotides, the CDR3 is TGTGCCAGCAGTGTTTGGGTTTCTGGAGCGGTTACCACAGATACGCAGTATTTT.

The chain employs TRBV30 and TRBJ1-5, with 10 bases matching TRBD1. CDR3 size: 13 residues. V shed 4 bases, J shed 8 bases, and the junction held 5 bases outside the gene matches. Germline V lookup: CDR1 GTSNPN, CDR2 SVGIG (reference sequence). The CDR3 nucleotides read TGTGCCTGGACTATGGGACAGGGGAAGCCCCAGCATTTT. Amino acid sequence: CAWTMGQGKPQHF.

In the case of this clone: At one of its ends the junction is not consistent with the germline gene, which may arise from a read error. The chain uses TRBV2 and TRBJ1-5; TRBD1 matches at 8 bases. The length of the CDR3 is 16 residues. Germline-derived CDR1 and CDR2 are SNHLY and FYNNEI. CDR3 sequence: CASSDPSRGLNQPQNF. CDR3 sequence (DNA): TGTGCCAGCAGTGACCCCAGCAGGGGGCTCAATCAGCCCCAGAATTTT.

The J gene is TRBJ2-4, the V gene TRBV7-2; possible D gene TRBD2, 6 bases. CDR1 is SGHTA, CDR2 FQGNSA, per germline. The V end was cut by 5 bases, the J end by 6 bases, with 11 bases between. This CDR3 spans 13 amino acids. CDR3 sequence reads: CASSTGVSNIQYF. The CDR3 nucleotides are TGTGCCAGCAGCACGGGGGTTTCAAACATTCAGTACTTC.

This clone has more than one count but fewer than ten. The chain couples TRBV6-6 to TRBJ1-2; D unresolved. CDR1 and CDR2 (germline): MNHNY, SVGAGI (reference sequence). The CDR3 is 12 residues long. Trimming pared 0 bases from V and 6 bases from J, leaving 5 bases between. This chain's CDR3 is CASSYSRDGYTF. The CDR3 nucleotides read TGTGCCAGCAGTTACTCACGGGATGGCTACACCTTC.

Concerning this clone: One junction end does not reproduce the germline sequence, and a read error may be involved. The chain joins TRBV6-1 to TRBJ2-3; TRBD1 might be the D (6 bases). The germline V gene has CDR1 MNHNS and CDR2 SASEGT. CDR3 size: 16 residues. The chain's CDR3 is CAGSESMGAATDTQYF. The CDR3 coding sequence is TGTGCCGGCAGTGAATCGATGGGGGCGGCCACAGATACGCAGTATTTT.

In the case of this clone: Additional DNA sequences in this sample encode the identical CDR3. This chain joins TRBV7-2 and TRBJ1-2; weak D call: TRBD1 (6 bases). V lost 4 bases to trimming and J lost 8 bases, with 11 bases between them. The germline V gene encodes CDR1 SGHTA and CDR2 FQGNSA. This CDR3 comprises 12 residues. Here the CDR3 DNA reads TGTGCCAGCAGCTCGCAGGGGTACGGCTACACCTTC. This sequence encodes CASSSQGYGYTF.

The rearrangement links TRBV9 to TRBJ1-6; D is undetermined. V gave up 4 bases and J gave up 0 bases, with 17 bases separating them. Looked up from germline, CDR1 is SGDLS and CDR2 is YYNGEE. There are 18 residues in the CDR3. For the CDR3, the DNA is TGTGCCAGCAGCCGTTCGGCGGGCCCGAGCTCCTATAATTCACCCCTCCACTTT. Its protein product is CASSRSAGPSSYNSPLHF.

V gene TRBV9 combines with J gene TRBJ2-3; D gene uncertain. Germline lookup yields CDR1 SGDLS and CDR2 YYNGEE. V was trimmed by 1 base and J by 6 bases, leaving 15 bases between them. CDR3 size: 15 residues. CDR3 DNA: TGTGCCAGCAGCGTAAGCATTAGAAGCGAGGATACGCAGTATTTT. It translates to CASSVSIRSEDTQYF.

The rearrangement uses TRBV2 and TRBJ1-5; TRBD1 matches at 10 bases. CDR1 and CDR2 from the germline V gene are SNHLY and FYNNEI. CDR3 length: 15 residues. V was clipped by 7 bases and J by 0 bases; unmatched bases: 3. CDR3 in amino acids: CASTGQGLSNQPQHF. CDR3 nucleotides: TGTGCCAGCACGGGACAGGGGCTTAGCAATCAGCCCCAGCATTTT.

CDR3 bases: TGTGCCAGCAGCCAAGAGGAGGTCTATGGCTACACCTTC. It translates to CASSQEEVYGYTF. The chain couples TRBV4-2 to TRBJ1-2, with unresolved D. This CDR3 comprises 13 residues. The germline CDR1 and CDR2 sequences are LGHNA and YNFKEQ. The germline V and J ends were trimmed by 0 bases and 4 bases, with 6 bases remaining between them.

This clone was observed a few times. The V and J genes are TRBV5-8 and TRBJ1-4; D is unclear. The ends were cut back, 4 bases at V and 5 bases at J, with 15 bases in the middle. Germline CDR1 and CDR2: SGHTS and YDEGEE. There are 15 residues in the CDR3. The DNA of the CDR3 is TGTGCCAGCAGCCCAGAGGGCCGGTGGAATGAAAAACTGTTTTTT. It yields the protein CASSPEGRWNEKLFF.